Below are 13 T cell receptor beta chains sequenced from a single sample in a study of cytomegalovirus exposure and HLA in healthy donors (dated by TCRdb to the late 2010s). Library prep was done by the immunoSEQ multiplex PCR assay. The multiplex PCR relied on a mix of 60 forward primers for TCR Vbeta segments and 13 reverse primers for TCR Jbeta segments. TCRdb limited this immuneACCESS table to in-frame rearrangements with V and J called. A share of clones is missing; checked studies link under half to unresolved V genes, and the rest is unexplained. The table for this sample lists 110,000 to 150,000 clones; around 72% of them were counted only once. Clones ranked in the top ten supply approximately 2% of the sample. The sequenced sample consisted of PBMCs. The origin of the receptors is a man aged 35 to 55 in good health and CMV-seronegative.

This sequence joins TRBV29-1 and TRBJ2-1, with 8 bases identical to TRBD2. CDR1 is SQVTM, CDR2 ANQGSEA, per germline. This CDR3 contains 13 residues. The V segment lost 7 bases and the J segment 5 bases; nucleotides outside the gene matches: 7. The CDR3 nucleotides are TGCAGCGCTAGACCGCGGGGGGACAATGAGCAGTTCTTC. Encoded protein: CSARPRGDNEQFF.

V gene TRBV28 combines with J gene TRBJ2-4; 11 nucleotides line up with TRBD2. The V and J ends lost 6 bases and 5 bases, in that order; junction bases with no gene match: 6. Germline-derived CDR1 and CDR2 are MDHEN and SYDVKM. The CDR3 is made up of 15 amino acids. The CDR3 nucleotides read TGTGCCAGCAGACGACCGGGACTAGCGGAAAACATTCAGTACTTC. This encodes CASRRPGLAENIQYF.

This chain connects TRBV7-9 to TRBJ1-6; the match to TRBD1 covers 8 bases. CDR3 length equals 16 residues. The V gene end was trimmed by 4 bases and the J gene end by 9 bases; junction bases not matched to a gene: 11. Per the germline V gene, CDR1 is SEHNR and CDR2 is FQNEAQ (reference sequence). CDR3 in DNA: TGTGCCAGCAGCTCCCTCCGACAGGGGTTGGTTTCACCCCTCCACTTT. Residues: CASSSLRQGLVSPLHF.

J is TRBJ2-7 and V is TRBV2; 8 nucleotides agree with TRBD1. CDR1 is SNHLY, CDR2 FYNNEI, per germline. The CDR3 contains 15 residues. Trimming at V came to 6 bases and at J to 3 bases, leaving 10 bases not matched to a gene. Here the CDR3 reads CASSSPDRASYEQYF. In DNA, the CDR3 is TGTGCCAGCAGCTCTCCGGACAGGGCGAGCTACGAGCAGTACTTC.

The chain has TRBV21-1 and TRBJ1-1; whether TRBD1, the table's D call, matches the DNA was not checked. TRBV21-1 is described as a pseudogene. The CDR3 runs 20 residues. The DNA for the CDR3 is TGTGCCAGCAGCCCCCGCGAGACTTGCGGCAGGGGTGAAGTGAACACTGAAGCTTTCTTT. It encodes CASSPRETCGRGEVNTEAFF.

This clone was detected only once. As DNA, the CDR3 is TGTGCCAGCAGCCAAACACCCCAGGACAGGGGAAGCTCCTATAATTCACCCCTCCACTTT. This encodes CASSQTPQDRGSSYNSPLHF. The chain recombines TRBV7-3 with TRBJ1-6, with 9 bases identical to TRBD1. V shed 5 bases and J 0 bases; nucleotides not matched to a gene: 14. The CDR3 length is 20 residues. Per the germline V gene, CDR1 is SGHTA and CDR2 is FQGTGA.

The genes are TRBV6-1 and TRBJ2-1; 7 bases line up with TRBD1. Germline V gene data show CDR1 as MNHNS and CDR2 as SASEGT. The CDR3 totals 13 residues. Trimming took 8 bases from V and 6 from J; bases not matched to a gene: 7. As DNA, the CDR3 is TGTGCCAGCGGCTGGACAGGAGGCAATGAGCAGTTCTTC. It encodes CASGWTGGNEQFF.

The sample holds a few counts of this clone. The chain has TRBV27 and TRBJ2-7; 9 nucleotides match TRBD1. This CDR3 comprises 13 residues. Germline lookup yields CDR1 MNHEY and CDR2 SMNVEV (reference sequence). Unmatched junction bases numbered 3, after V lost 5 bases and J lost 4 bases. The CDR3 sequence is CASSPGTGYEQYF. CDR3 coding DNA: TGTGCCAGCAGTCCTGGGACAGGGTACGAGCAGTACTTC.

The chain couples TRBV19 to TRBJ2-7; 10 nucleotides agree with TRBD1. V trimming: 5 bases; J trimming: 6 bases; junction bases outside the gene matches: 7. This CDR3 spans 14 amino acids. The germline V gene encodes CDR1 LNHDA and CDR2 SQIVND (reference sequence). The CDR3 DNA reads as TGTGCCAGTAGTTTCAGACAGGGGGCTCTCGAGCAGTACTTC. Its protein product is CASSFRQGALEQYF. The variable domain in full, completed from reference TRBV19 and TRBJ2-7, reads DGGITQSPKYLFRKEGQNVTLSCEQNLNHDAMYWYRQDPGQGLRLIYYSQIVNDFQKGDIAEGYSVSREKKESFPLTVTSAQKNPTAFYLCASSFRQGALEQYFGPGTRLTVT.

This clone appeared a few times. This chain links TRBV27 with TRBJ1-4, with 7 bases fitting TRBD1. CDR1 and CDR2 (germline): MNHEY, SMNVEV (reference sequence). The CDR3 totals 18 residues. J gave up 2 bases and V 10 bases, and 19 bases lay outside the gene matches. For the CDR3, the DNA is TGTGCCACGGCCCCGTGGGAAGGGGGCGAAGTTACTAATGAAAAACTGTTTTTT. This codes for CATAPWEGGEVTNEKLFF.

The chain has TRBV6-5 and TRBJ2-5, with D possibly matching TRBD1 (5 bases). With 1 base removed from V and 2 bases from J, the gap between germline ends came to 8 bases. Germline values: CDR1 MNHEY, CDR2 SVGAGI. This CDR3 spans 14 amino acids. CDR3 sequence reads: CASSYFAGQETQYF. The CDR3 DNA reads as TGTGCCAGCAGTTACTTTGCAGGGCAAGAGACCCAGTACTTC.

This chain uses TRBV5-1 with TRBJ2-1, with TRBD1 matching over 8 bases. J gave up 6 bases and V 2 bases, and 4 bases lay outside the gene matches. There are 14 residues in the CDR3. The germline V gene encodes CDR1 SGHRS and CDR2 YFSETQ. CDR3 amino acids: CASSFDRGGNEQFF. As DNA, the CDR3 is TGCGCCAGCAGCTTCGACAGGGGTGGCAATGAGCAGTTCTTC.

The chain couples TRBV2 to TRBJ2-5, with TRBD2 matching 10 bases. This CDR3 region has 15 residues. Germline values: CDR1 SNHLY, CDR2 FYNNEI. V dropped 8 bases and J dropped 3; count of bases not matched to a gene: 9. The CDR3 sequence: CASSSSGGIKETQYF. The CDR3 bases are TGTGCCAGCTCCTCTAGCGGGGGAATAAAAGAGACCCAGTACTTC.